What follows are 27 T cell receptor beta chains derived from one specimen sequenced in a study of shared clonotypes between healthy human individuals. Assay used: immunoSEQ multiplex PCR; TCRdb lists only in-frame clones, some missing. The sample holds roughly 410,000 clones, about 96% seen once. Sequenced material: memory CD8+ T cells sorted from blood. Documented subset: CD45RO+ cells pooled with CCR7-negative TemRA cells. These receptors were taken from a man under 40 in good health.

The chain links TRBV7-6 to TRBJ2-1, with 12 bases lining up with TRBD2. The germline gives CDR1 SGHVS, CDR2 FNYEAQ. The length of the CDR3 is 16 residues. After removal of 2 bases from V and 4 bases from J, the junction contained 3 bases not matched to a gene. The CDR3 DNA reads TGTGCCAGCAGCTTAAGGACTAGCGGGGCGTACAATGAGCAGTTCTTC. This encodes CASSLRTSGAYNEQFF.

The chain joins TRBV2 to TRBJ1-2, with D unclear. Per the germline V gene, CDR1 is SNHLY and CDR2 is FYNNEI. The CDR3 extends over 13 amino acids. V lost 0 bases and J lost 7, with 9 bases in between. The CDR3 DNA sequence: TGTGCCAGCAGTGAAGCAGGGAAGGGTGGCTACACCTTC. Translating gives CASSEAGKGGYTF.

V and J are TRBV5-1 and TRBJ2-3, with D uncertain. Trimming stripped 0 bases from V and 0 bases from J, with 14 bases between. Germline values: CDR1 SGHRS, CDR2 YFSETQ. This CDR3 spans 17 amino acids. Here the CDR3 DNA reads TGCGCCAGCAGCTTGGCTTCTAGGTCTACTAGCACAGATACGCAGTATTTT. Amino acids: CASSLASRSTSTDTQYF.

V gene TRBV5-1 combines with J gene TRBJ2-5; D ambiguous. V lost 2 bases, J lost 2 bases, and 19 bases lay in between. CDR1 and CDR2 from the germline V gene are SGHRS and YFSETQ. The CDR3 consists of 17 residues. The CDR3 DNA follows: TGCGCCAGCAGCTTTATTCCAGGAGCCCGATTACAAGAGACCCAGTACTTC. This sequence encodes CASSFIPGARLQETQYF.

The CDR3 loop is CASSLGGLPYGYTF. CDR3 DNA: TGTGCCAGCAGTTTAGGAGGACTCCCGTATGGCTACACCTTC. This chain uses TRBV28 with TRBJ1-2; D not certain. Germline V lookup: CDR1 MDHEN, CDR2 SYDVKM. CDR3 size: 14 residues. The V gene lost 2 bases and the J gene lost 5 bases, with 12 bases spanning the gap.

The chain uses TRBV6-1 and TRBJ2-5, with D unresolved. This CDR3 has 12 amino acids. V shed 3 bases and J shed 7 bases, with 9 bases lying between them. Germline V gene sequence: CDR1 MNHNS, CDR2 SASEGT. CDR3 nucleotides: TGTGCCAGCAGTGACTTCTCAGGGACCCAGTACTTC. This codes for CASSDFSGTQYF.

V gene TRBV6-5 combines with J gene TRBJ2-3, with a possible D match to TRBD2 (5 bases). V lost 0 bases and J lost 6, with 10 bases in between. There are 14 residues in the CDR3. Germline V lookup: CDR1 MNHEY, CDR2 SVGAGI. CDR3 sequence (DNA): TGTGCCAGCAGTTACTCCCCCGGGGAGGATACGCAGTATTTT. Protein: CASSYSPGEDTQYF.

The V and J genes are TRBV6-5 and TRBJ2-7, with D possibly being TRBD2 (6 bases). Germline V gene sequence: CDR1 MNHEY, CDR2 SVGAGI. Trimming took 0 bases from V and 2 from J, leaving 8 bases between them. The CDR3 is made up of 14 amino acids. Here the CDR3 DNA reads TGTGCCAGCAGTTACTCGGCTAGCGCCTACGAGCAGTACTTC. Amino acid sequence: CASSYSASAYEQYF.

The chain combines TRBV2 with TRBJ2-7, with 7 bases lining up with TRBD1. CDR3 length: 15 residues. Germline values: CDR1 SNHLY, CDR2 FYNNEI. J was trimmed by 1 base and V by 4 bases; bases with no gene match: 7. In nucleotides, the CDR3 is TGTGCCAGCAGTGTAAGGACAGGAATATCCTACGAGCAGTACTTC. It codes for CASSVRTGISYEQYF. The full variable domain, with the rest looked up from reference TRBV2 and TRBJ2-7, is EPEVTQTPSHQVTQMGQEVILRCVPISNHLYFYWYRQILGQKVEFLVSFYNNEISEKSEIFDDQFSVERPDGSNFTLKIRSTKLEDSAMYFCASSVRTGISYEQYFGPGTRLTVT.

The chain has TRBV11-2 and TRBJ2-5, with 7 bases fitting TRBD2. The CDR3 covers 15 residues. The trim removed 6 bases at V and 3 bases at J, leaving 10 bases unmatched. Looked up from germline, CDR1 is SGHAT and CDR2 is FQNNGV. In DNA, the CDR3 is TGTGCCAGCAGTCGCCCCAGGGCGGGAGAAGAGACCCAGTACTTC. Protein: CASSRPRAGEETQYF.

The CDR3 DNA reads as TGTGCCAGCACCCAAACCGGGGGAGCGGAACTGTTTTTT. It is translated as CASTQTGGAELFF. The chain joins TRBV2 to TRBJ1-4, with D perhaps matching TRBD1 (5 bases). The CDR3 loop spans 13 amino acids. The germline V gene encodes CDR1 SNHLY and CDR2 FYNNEI. Trimming cost V 7 bases and J 12 bases, with 18 bases left between them.

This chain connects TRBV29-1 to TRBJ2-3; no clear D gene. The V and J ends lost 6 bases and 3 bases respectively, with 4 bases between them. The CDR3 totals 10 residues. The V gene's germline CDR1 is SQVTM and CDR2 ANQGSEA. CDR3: CSVRTDTQYF. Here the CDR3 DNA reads TGCAGCGTCCGGACAGATACGCAGTATTTT.

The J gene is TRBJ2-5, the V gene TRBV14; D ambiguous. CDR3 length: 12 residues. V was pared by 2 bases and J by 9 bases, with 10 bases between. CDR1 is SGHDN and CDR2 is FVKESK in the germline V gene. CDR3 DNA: TGTGCCAGCAGCCAACTCTTCGGGTCCCAGTACTTC. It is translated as CASSQLFGSQYF.

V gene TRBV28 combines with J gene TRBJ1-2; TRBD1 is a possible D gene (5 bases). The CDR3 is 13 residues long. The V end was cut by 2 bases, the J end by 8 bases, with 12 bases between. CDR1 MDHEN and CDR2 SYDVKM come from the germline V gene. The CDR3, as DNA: TGTGCCAGCAGTTTAACAGGCCCGGAGGGCTACACCTTC. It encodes CASSLTGPEGYTF.

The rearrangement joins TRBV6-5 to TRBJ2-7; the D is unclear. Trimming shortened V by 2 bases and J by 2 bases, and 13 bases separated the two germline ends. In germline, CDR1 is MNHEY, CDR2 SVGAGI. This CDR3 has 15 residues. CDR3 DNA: TGTGCCAGCAGTTACACGGTCGCCGGACCCTACGAGCAGTACTTC. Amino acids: CASSYTVAGPYEQYF.

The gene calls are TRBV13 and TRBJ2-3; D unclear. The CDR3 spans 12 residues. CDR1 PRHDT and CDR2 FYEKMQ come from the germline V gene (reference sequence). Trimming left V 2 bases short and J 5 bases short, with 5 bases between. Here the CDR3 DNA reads TGTGCCAGCAGCTTAAGTGGAGATACGCAGTATTTT. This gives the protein CASSLSGDTQYF.

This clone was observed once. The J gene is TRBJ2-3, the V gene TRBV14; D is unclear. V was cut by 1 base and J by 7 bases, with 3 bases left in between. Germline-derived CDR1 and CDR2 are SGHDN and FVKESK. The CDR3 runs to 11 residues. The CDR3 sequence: CASSQVYTQYF. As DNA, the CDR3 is TGTGCCAGCAGCCAAGTTTATACGCAGTATTTT.

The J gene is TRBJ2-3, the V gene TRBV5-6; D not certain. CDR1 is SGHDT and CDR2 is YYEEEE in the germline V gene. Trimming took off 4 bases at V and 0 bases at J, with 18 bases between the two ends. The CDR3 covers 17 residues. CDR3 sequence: CASSPSPRHPSTDTQYF. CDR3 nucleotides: TGTGCCAGCAGCCCCTCCCCTAGGCACCCTAGCACAGATACGCAGTATTTT. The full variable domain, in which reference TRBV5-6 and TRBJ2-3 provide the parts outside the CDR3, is DAGVTQSPTHLIKTRGQQVTLRCSPKSGHDTVSWYQQALGQGPQFIFQYYEEEERQRGNFPDRFSGHQFPNYSSELNVNALLLGDSALYLCASSPSPRHPSTDTQYFGPGTRLTVL.

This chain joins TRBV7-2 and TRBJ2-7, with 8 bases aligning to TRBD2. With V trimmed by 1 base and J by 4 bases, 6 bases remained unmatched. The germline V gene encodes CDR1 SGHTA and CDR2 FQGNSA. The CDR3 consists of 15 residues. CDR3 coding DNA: TGTGCCAGCAGCTTAGTCATAGCGGGGAGGTACGAGCAGTACTTC. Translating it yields CASSLVIAGRYEQYF.

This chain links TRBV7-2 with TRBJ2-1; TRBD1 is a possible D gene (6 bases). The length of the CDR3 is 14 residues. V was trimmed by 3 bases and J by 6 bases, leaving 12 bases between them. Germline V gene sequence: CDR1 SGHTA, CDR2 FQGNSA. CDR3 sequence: CASSFLWGPNEQFF. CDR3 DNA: TGTGCCAGCAGCTTTCTCTGGGGGCCCAATGAGCAGTTCTTC.

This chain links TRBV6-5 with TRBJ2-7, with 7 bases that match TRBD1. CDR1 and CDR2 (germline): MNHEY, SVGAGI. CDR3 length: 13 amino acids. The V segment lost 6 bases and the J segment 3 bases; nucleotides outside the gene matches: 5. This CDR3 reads CASSPGDSYEQYF. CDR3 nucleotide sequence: TGTGCCAGCAGCCCCGGGGACAGCTACGAGCAGTACTTC.

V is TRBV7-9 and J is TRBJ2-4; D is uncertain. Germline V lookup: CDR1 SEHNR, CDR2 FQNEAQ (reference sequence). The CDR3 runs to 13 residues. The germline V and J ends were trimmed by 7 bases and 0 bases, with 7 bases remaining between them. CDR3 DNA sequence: TGTGCCAGCACCCCCGCAGCCAAAAACATTCAGTACTTC. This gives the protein CASTPAAKNIQYF.

CDR3 DNA sequence: TGCACCAGCAGCCCCATATATCTGGAGGACGGCGAAGCTTTCTTT. Translating it yields CTSSPIYLEDGEAFF. V gene TRBV1 combines with J gene TRBJ1-1. TRBV1 is a pseudogene locus. This CDR3 is built from 15 residues.

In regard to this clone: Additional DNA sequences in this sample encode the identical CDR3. DNA for the CDR3: TGTGCCAGCAGCTTAGAACGTTACGAGCAGTACTTC. This encodes CASSLERYEQYF. The chain links TRBV7-9 to TRBJ2-7, with D unresolved. Germline V CDR1 and CDR2: SEHNR, FQNEAQ (reference sequence). The CDR3 is 12 amino acids. With 1 base removed from V and 4 bases from J, the gap between germline ends came to 5 bases.

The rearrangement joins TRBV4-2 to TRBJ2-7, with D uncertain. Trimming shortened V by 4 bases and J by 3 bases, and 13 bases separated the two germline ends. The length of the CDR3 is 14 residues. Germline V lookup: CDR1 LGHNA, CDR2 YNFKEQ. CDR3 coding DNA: TGTGCCAGCAGCCCCCCACAGAGCTACTACGAGCAGTACTTC. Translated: CASSPPQSYYEQYF.

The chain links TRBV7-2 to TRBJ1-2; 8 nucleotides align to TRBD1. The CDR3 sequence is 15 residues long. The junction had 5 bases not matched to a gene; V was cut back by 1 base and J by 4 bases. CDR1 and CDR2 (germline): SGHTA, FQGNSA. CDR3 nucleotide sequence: TGTGCCAGCAGCTTAGGGCAGGACAGGGTCTATGGCTACACCTTC. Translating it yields CASSLGQDRVYGYTF.

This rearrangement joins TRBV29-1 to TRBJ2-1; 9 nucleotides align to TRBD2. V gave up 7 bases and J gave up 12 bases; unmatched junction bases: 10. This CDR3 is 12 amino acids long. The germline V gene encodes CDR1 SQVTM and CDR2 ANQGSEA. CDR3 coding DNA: TGCAGCGACTACGATAGCGGGAGAGGGCAGTTCTTC. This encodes CSDYDSGRGQFF.